This T cell receptor beta chain was sequenced in a study of blood T cell repertoires in COVID-19 (dated by TCRdb to the early 2020s). Broadly, across the study: The collaborator samples originated in the United States, Italy and Spain and spanned the acute and convalescent phases of COVID-19. The material from the prospective study consisted of cDNA or gDNA derived from T cells, B-cell-depleted T cells, or PBMCs. The dataset comprised deeply sampled blood TCRbeta repertoires from subjects exposed to, actively infected with, or recovered from COVID-19. The repertoires were released in a freely available public database meant as a resource for research on the immune response to SARS-CoV-2. The samples were drawn from the first 160 participants of the ongoing ImmuneRACE study and from over a thousand subjects provided by 6 global collaborators. Sample metadata almost always included a de-identified subject ID, COVID-19 status, age in years and sex. Where available, HLA class I and class II types were obtained from metadata supplied by the sample provider rather than from assay-based typing.

The germline V gene (reference sequence) supplies CDR1 SGHAT and CDR2 FQDESV. The germline V end is reduced by 5 bases and the J end by 7 bases; junction bases left unmatched: 5. From its cysteine to its phenylalanine, the CDR3 spans 15 amino acids. Only the CDR3 DNA is retained, 45 bases long and in frame from the first base. A second Seattle source provided samples from volunteer blood donors who had recovered from COVID-19. Whole blood was collected in K2EDTA tubes by collaborating institutions according to the institutions' own protocols. For TCRbeta analysis, collaborators shipped samples as frozen whole blood, isolated PBMCs, or DNA extracted from either of those sample types. About this clone itself: This receptor's antigen is unknown. No much larger clone is present one base from it, and per-base qualities are unavailable.

TCRbeta CDR3 regions were amplified from genomic DNA by means of the immunoSEQ Assay, a bias-controlled multiplex PCR. The paper's processing steps were these. The number of nucleated cells in each sample was estimated from the amplification of reference gene primers within the assay. To quantify the absolute abundance of each unique TCRbeta CDR3 rearrangement, sequence reads were collapsed and filtered. Productive Simpson clonality was computed per sample as the square root of Simpson's diversity index over productive rearrangements. TCRdb obtained this table from immuneACCESS and retained in-frame rearrangements with V and J assigned. These tables miss some clones; where compared with another copy, unresolved V genes account for less than half of the shortfall, and the remainder is unexplained. The V and J calls and the clone size are those of that table, but D and trimming were determined from the DNA. In this sample the table shows roughly 240,000 clones, approximately 86% of which occur a single time. In total, the top ten clones hold more than 2.5% of the sample.

Results the study describes overall, beyond this receptor: Clinical and demographic metadata were provided uncurated, with the amount varying by source and participant.

Sequencing was done on a sample of peripheral blood. The TCR originated in a woman aged 30 to 39 who had recovered from COVID-19. The sequence links TRBV11-1 to TRBJ1-4, with 12 bases in between that match TRBD1. The nucleotides read TGTGCCAGCAGCCAACGGGACAGGGGGCGTGAAAAACTGTTTTTT. Protein translation: CASSQRDRGREKLFF.